The 12 T cell receptor beta chains in this list originate from one sample, sequenced in a study of spatial heterogeneity in lung cancer. Using its own MiXCR run on the 5' RACE reads, TCRdb lists one record per CDR3 protein. The sample holds around 40,000 distinct CDR3 sequences, 4.5% to 6% seen once. Indicated time point: sample taken at primary tumor resection. Unsorted whole RNA from tumor, nontumor lung or frozen PBMC underwent sequencing. The sequencing used PBMCs, collected at surgery. These receptors came from a male donor with early-stage non-small cell lung cancer.

This clonotype was picked up many times. The rearrangement uses TRBV5-1 and TRBJ2-3; D is unresolved. Germline V gene data show CDR1 as SGHRS and CDR2 as YFSETQ. V was clipped by 6 bases and J by 0 bases, with 11 bases between them. CDR3 length: 14 residues. In nucleotides, the CDR3 is TGCGCCAGCACCTCGTCGACTAGCACAGATACGCAGTATTTT. The encoded protein is CASTSSTSTDTQYF.

This clonotype was found many times. The chain links TRBV28 to TRBJ2-1; D ambiguous. The CDR3 is 14 amino acids. CDR1 and CDR2 (germline): MDHEN, SYDVKM. V lost 6 bases, J lost 0 bases, and 9 bases lay in between. The CDR3 loop is CASRKFSSYNEQFF. The DNA for the CDR3 is TGTGCCAGCAGGAAGTTCAGCTCCTACAATGAGCAGTTCTTC.

This chain connects TRBV19 to TRBJ1-2; D might be TRBD1 (5 bases). The CDR3 sequence is 14 residues long. Germline V gives CDR1 LNHDA, CDR2 SQIVND (reference sequence). V gave up 4 bases and J gave up 3 bases, with 12 bases separating them. CDR3 residues: CASSSGTPYYGYTF. CDR3 coding DNA: TGTGCCAGTAGTAGCGGGACTCCTTACTATGGCTACACCTTC. Using reference TRBV19 and TRBJ1-2 for the parts outside the CDR3, the full variable domain is DGGITQSPKYLFRKEGQNVTLSCEQNLNHDAMYWYRQDPGQGLRLIYYSQIVNDFQKGDIAEGYSVSREKKESFPLTVTSAQKNPTAFYLCASSSGTPYYGYTFGSGTRLTVV.

This rearrangement joins TRBV6-2 or TRBV6-3 to TRBJ2-5; TRBD1 agrees at 7 bases. J was trimmed by 2 bases and V by 11 bases; bases with no gene match: 8. In germline, CDR1 is MNHEY, CDR2 SVGEGT. The CDR3 runs 13 residues. This chain's CDR3 is CASCRDRQETQYF. The DNA for the CDR3 is TGTGCCTCGTGCCGGGACAGACAAGAGACCCAGTACTTC.

This clonotype was counted ten times or more. This chain connects TRBV5-1 to TRBJ1-1; TRBD1 matches 7 bases. Per the germline V gene, CDR1 is SGHRS and CDR2 is YFSETQ. This CDR3 is 14 amino acids long. The V and J ends lost 2 bases and 1 base, in that order; junction bases with no gene match: 2. This CDR3 reads CASSFEGANTEAFF. DNA of the CDR3: TGCGCCAGCAGCTTTGAGGGGGCGAACACTGAAGCTTTCTTT.

There are many counts of this clonotype. V gene TRBV20-1 combines with J gene TRBJ2-7; possible D gene TRBD1, 7 bases. CDR3 length equals 12 residues. Germline CDR1 and CDR2: DFQATT and SNEGSKA (reference sequence). The DNA for the CDR3 is TGCAGCGCGGGGCAGGGGGCCTACGAGCAGTACTTC. This sequence encodes CSAGQGAYEQYF.

This clonotype was counted many times. The genes are TRBV2 and TRBJ2-2; D remains unclear. CDR1 is SNHLY and CDR2 is FYNNEI in the germline V gene. The CDR3 covers 11 residues. Trimming shortened V by 4 bases and J by 7 bases, and 4 bases separated the two germline ends. CDR3 loop: CASSVIGELFF. CDR3 in DNA: TGTGCCAGCAGTGTAATCGGGGAGCTGTTTTTT. Full variable domain (rest looked up from reference TRBV2 and TRBJ2-2): EPEVTQTPSHQVTQMGQEVILRCVPISNHLYFYWYRQILGQKVEFLVSFYNNEISEKSEIFDDQFSVERPDGSNFTLKIRSTKLEDSAMYFCASSVIGELFFGEGSRLTVL.

This clonotype appeared a few times. The genes are TRBV7-2 and TRBJ1-2, with 9 positions matching TRBD1. The germline gives CDR1 SGHTA, CDR2 FQGNSA. V dropped 1 base and J dropped 0; count of bases not matched to a gene: 9. This CDR3 is 18 amino acids long. This CDR3 is CASSLVATGGVSNYGYTF. For the CDR3, the DNA is TGTGCCAGCAGCTTAGTGGCGACAGGGGGGGTTTCTAACTATGGCTACACCTTC.

This clonotype was recorded at least ten times. The chain is built from TRBV19 and TRBJ1-1; tentative D call: TRBD1 (6 bases). The germline gives CDR1 LNHDA, CDR2 SQIVND (reference sequence). Trimming left V 10 bases short and J 6 bases short, with 12 bases between. The CDR3 covers 11 residues. CDR3 loop: CATHSGAEAFF. CDR3 bases: TGTGCCACCCATTCAGGGGCTGAAGCTTTCTTT.

The sample holds many counts of this clonotype. V usage is TRBV5-1 and J usage is TRBJ1-3; D unresolved. Germline assignment: CDR1 SGHRS and CDR2 YFSETQ. V dropped 1 base and J dropped 0 bases, with 11 bases sitting between them. The CDR3 is 16 residues long. CDR3 in amino acids: CASSLNGGSSGNTIYF. Written as DNA, the CDR3 is TGCGCCAGCAGCTTGAATGGCGGCAGCTCTGGAAACACCATATATTTT.

V and J are TRBV6-2 or TRBV6-3 and TRBJ2-7; tentatively, D is TRBD1 (5 bases). The CDR3 consists of 13 residues. Germline-derived CDR1 and CDR2 are MNHEY and SVGEGT. V was shortened by 6 bases and J by 0 bases, with 9 bases between the two germline ends. The CDR3 region is CASRQGTSYEQYF. The CDR3 nucleotides are TGTGCCAGCAGGCAGGGAACCTCCTACGAGCAGTACTTC.

The sample holds many counts of this clonotype. The genes are TRBV12-3 or TRBV12-4 and TRBJ2-7; D remains unclear. The CDR3 consists of 12 residues. The V gene lost 2 bases and the J gene lost 5 bases, with 7 bases spanning the gap. CDR3 sequence: CASSLLGNEQYF. The CDR3 coding sequence is TGTGCCAGCAGTTTATTAGGCAACGAGCAGTACTTC.